This T cell receptor beta chain was captured by sequencing in a study of cytomegalovirus exposure and HLA in healthy donors. Trimming took off 1 base at V and 7 bases at J, with 10 bases between the two ends. This CDR3 has 13 residues. Germline CDR1 reads MGHRA; CDR2 reads YSYEKL. To note about this clone: The antigen is undetermined.

Whole-study results and caveats: When analyzed later, the rates of TCR association showed variation by HLA locus, with DRB1 the most and HLA-C the fewest. Later on, a genetic analysis was performed. It linked a missense variant in DCLRE1C with V- and J-gene trimming of TCR beta.

The PCR ran on 60 Vbeta and 13 Jbeta primers. The data were produced by immunoSEQ multiplex PCR, yet TCRdb's version contains in-frame clones alone and is incomplete. The table lists about 200,000 clones, roughly 79% of them singletons. The receptor was derived from a young man in good health and CMV-seronegative. The chain uses TRBV4-1 and TRBJ1-2, with D possibly TRBD1 on 5 matching bases. The sequencing sample was made of PBMCs. The CDR3 DNA is TGCGCCAGCAGCCAAGGGACAACTCGTGGCTACACCTTC. It is translated as CASSQGTTRGYTF.